These 25 T cell receptor beta chains originate from one sample sequenced in a study of T cell repertoires in cytomegalovirus infection. TCRdb ran MiXCR on the reads and lists one entry per CDR3 protein. The repertoire has 250,000 or so distinct CDR3 sequences, approximately 10% of them found once; the top ten carry more than 13%. Sequenced material: PBMCs. All receptors derive from a human donor in good health (CMV status not recorded). Some clones in this sample may be carry-over from other donors' samples.

Only a few counts were recorded for this clonotype. The chain uses TRBV19 and TRBJ1-2, with a possible D match to TRBD1 (5 bases). The CDR3 spans 16 residues. V shed 7 bases and J shed 5 bases, with 23 bases lying between them. Per germline, CDR1 LNHDA and CDR2 SQIVND (reference sequence). Written as DNA, the CDR3 is TGTGCCAGTACCATCCCTGGTCAGGGATGGTTATATGGCTACACCTTC. It codes for CASTIPGQGWLYGYTF.

This clonotype occurred many times. The chain combines TRBV7-9 with TRBJ2-7; 8 positions agree with TRBD1. The CDR3 loop spans 10 amino acids. In germline, CDR1 is SEHNR, CDR2 FQNEAQ (reference sequence). With V trimmed by 8 bases and J by 7 bases, 1 base remained unmatched. CDR3 in DNA: TGTGCCAGCGGGACAGGAGAGCAGTACTTC. Translating gives CASGTGEQYF.

This clonotype appeared many times. The chain joins TRBV12-3 or TRBV12-4 to TRBJ2-5; D remains ambiguous. The germline V and J ends were trimmed by 6 bases and 1 base, with 12 bases remaining between them. CDR3 length: 14 amino acids. CDR3 amino acids: CASSPTRSQETQYF. The CDR3 region has the DNA TGTGCCAGCAGCCCCACGAGGAGCCAAGAGACCCAGTACTTC.

The table lists this clonotype with many counts. J is TRBJ2-3 and V is TRBV7-2; 11 nucleotides agree with TRBD2. In germline, CDR1 is SGHTA, CDR2 FQGNSA. There are 16 residues in the CDR3. J was trimmed by 6 bases and V by 0 bases; bases with no gene match: 5. In nucleotides, the CDR3 is TGTGCCAGCAGCTTAGCTTCGTCTAGCGGGAGGGATACGCAGTATTTT. It is translated as CASSLASSSGRDTQYF.

This clonotype was detected many times. This chain connects TRBV7-9 to TRBJ1-2, with D maybe TRBD1 (5 bases). V gave up 3 bases and J gave up 0 bases, with 14 bases separating them. Germline V gene sequence: CDR1 SEHNR, CDR2 FQNEAQ (reference sequence). The CDR3 spans 16 residues. The chain's CDR3 is CASSFGGTKANYGYTF. In nucleotides, the CDR3 is TGTGCCAGCAGCTTCGGGGGAACCAAAGCTAACTATGGCTACACCTTC.

This clonotype was seen repeatedly, ten times or more. The chain couples TRBV7-2 to TRBJ1-5, with no clear D. Germline lookup yields CDR1 SGHTA and CDR2 FQGNSA. The CDR3 spans 13 residues. V was pared by 5 bases and J by 3 bases, with 8 bases between. In DNA form, the CDR3 reads TGTGCCAGCAGCCCTACGACCAATCAGCCCCAGCATTTT. Residues: CASSPTTNQPQHF. Variable domain in full (rest from reference TRBV7-2 and TRBJ1-5): GAGVSQSPSNKVTEKGKDVELRCDPISGHTALYWYRQSLGQGLEFLIYFQGNSAPDKSGLPSDRFSAERTGGSVSTLTIQRTQQEDSAVYLCASSPTTNQPQHFGDGTRLSIL.

This clonotype was observed a handful of times. The chain couples TRBV4-1 to TRBJ1-6; 8 nucleotides match TRBD1. The V and J ends lost 0 bases and 9 bases, in that order; junction bases with no gene match: 7. This CDR3 is built from 16 residues. Germline lookup yields CDR1 MGHRA and CDR2 YSYEKL. This CDR3 reads CASSQEGQAFGSPLHF. The DNA of the CDR3 is TGCGCCAGCAGCCAAGAGGGACAGGCTTTCGGTTCACCCCTCCACTTT.

This clonotype appeared a few times. This chain connects TRBV29-1 to TRBJ2-1; D is perhaps TRBD1 or TRBD2 (5 bases each). CDR1 SQVTM and CDR2 ANQGSEA come from the germline V gene. V shed 8 bases and J shed 8 bases, with 19 bases lying between them. The CDR3 covers 13 residues. CDR3 DNA sequence: TGCAGCACCGGTGGGGGACCCGGCTATGAGCAGTTCTTC. It encodes CSTGGGPGYEQFF.

The table lists this clonotype with many counts. The chain combines TRBV7-2 with TRBJ1-3; no clear D. Per germline, CDR1 SGHTA and CDR2 FQGNSA. V was pared by 1 base and J by 0 bases, with 7 bases between. The CDR3 runs 15 residues. Here the CDR3 reads CASSLGRYSGNTIYF. The CDR3 nucleotides are TGTGCCAGCAGCTTAGGACGCTACTCTGGAAACACCATATATTTT.

This clonotype was recorded many times. The V and J genes are TRBV7-2 and TRBJ1-4; 10 positions match TRBD1. This CDR3 spans 16 amino acids. CDR1 is SGHTA and CDR2 is FQGNSA in the germline V gene. The V segment lost 5 bases and the J segment 7 bases; nucleotides outside the gene matches: 10. CDR3 protein: CASSPRTGTGAEKLFF. The CDR3 bases are TGTGCCAGCAGCCCTCGAACCGGGACAGGGGCTGAAAAACTGTTTTTT.

This clonotype has a count of ten or more. The chain is built from TRBV7-2 and TRBJ2-5; weak D call: TRBD2 (5 bases). The V end lost 1 base, the J end lost 0 bases, and 12 bases lay between the germline ends. CDR3 length: 16 amino acids. The germline V gene encodes CDR1 SGHTA and CDR2 FQGNSA. The CDR3 spells CASSLEVSANQETQYF. Here the CDR3 DNA reads TGTGCCAGCAGCTTAGAAGTTAGCGCAAACCAAGAGACCCAGTACTTC.

The sample holds a few counts of this clonotype. The V call is TRBV6-2 or TRBV6-3, the J call TRBJ2-7, with D uncertain. CDR1 MNHEY and CDR2 SVGEGT come from the germline V gene. Between the trimmed V and J ends, which lost 6 bases and 5 bases, there was a span of 17 bases. This CDR3 spans 14 amino acids. The CDR3 region is CASSMNHRLDEQYF. The CDR3 DNA sequence: TGTGCCAGCAGCATGAACCATAGGCTCGACGAGCAGTACTTC.

V and J are TRBV20-1 and TRBJ1-2; TRBD1 matches at 9 bases. The J segment lost 4 bases and the V segment lost 6 bases, leaving 6 bases of the junction unmatched. The CDR3 is 13 amino acids. From germline, CDR1 is DFQATT and CDR2 SNEGSKA (reference sequence). The CDR3 loop is CSASTDRGYGYTF. The CDR3, as DNA: TGCAGTGCCAGCACGGACAGGGGCTATGGCTACACCTTC.

This clonotype was counted a few times. V usage is TRBV5-1 and J usage is TRBJ1-1; 7 positions match TRBD1. J lost 1 base, V lost 4 bases, and 7 bases had no gene match. The CDR3 spans 15 residues. In germline, CDR1 is SGHRS, CDR2 YFSETQ. The CDR3 region is CASSPLGQPNTEAFF. As DNA, the CDR3 is TGCGCCAGCAGCCCCCTGGGACAGCCGAACACTGAAGCTTTCTTT.

The J gene is TRBJ1-5, the V gene TRBV20-1; possible D gene TRBD1, 6 bases. CDR3 length: 15 residues. The germline CDR1 and CDR2 sequences are DFQATT and SNEGSKA (reference sequence). Trimming cost V 3 bases and J 4 bases, with 16 bases left between them. CDR3 protein: CSARVVGTPNQPQHF. CDR3 nucleotides: TGCAGTGCTAGGGTAGTCGGGACACCAAATCAGCCCCAGCATTTT.

This clonotype was seen ten or more times. V and J are TRBV7-2 and TRBJ1-6; D gene unclear. Germline lookup yields CDR1 SGHTA and CDR2 FQGNSA. Trimming cost V 2 bases and J 7 bases, with 12 bases left between them. The CDR3 contains 15 residues. This chain's CDR3 is CASSLTAGGNSPLHF. CDR3 nucleotides: TGTGCCAGCAGCTTAACGGCGGGCGGGAATTCACCCCTCCACTTT.

This clonotype was counted at least ten times. The chain combines TRBV7-6 with TRBJ2-7; D unclear. Trimming removed 2 bases at V and 2 bases at J, with 10 bases between. The germline V gene has CDR1 SGHVS and CDR2 FNYEAQ. This CDR3 is built from 14 residues. CDR3: CASSLTQTTYEQYF. The CDR3 bases are TGTGCCAGCAGCTTAACTCAGACCACCTACGAGCAGTACTTC.

This clonotype was recorded many times. The chain links TRBV7-2 to TRBJ1-5; D possibly corresponds to TRBD1 (6 bases). Trimming removed 2 bases from V and 5 bases from J, with 7 bases in between. The germline V gene encodes CDR1 SGHTA and CDR2 FQGNSA. The CDR3 is made up of 13 amino acids. CDR3 region: CASSLSGDQPQHF. The CDR3 DNA reads TGTGCCAGCAGCTTATCAGGGGATCAGCCCCAGCATTTT.

This clonotype was seen a few times. The rearrangement uses TRBV4-1 and TRBJ2-1, with 7 bases that match TRBD2. V shed 0 bases and J 5 bases; nucleotides not matched to a gene: 10. The CDR3 length is 17 residues. Per germline, CDR1 MGHRA and CDR2 YSYEKL. The CDR3 protein is CASSQDLAGAPHNEQFF. In DNA form, the CDR3 reads TGCGCCAGCAGCCAAGATCTGGCGGGAGCTCCCCACAATGAGCAGTTCTTC.

In nucleotides, the CDR3 is TGCGCCAGCAGCCTTGGGACAGGGGAAGCTTTCTTT. It is translated as CASSLGTGEAFF. The chain couples TRBV5-1 to TRBJ1-1; TRBD1 aligns across 9 bases. This CDR3 contains 12 residues. Germline lookup yields CDR1 SGHRS and CDR2 YFSETQ. V was pared by 4 bases and J by 8 bases, with 3 bases of the junction left unmatched.

This clonotype was seen repeatedly, ten times or more. V usage is TRBV20-1 and J usage is TRBJ2-5; 7 positions match TRBD2. Germline trimming cut 6 bases from V and 2 bases from J; bases unmatched to any gene: 6. This CDR3 has 13 residues. Germline V CDR1 and CDR2: DFQATT, SNEGSKA (reference sequence). CDR3 amino acids: CSAKTGLQETQYF. The CDR3, as DNA: TGCAGTGCCAAGACGGGACTACAAGAGACCCAGTACTTC.

The chain employs TRBV7-2 and TRBJ2-3, with D hard to call. Trimming cost V 4 bases and J 1 base, with 9 bases left between them. Germline CDR1 is SGHTA and CDR2 is FQGNSA. The CDR3 loop spans 14 amino acids. The CDR3 sequence is CASSSTSRTDTQYF. The CDR3 nucleotides are TGTGCCAGCAGCTCAACCTCCCGCACAGATACGCAGTATTTT.

In this sample, this clonotype turned up a few times. The rearrangement uses TRBV4-3 and TRBJ2-1; D is unresolved. This CDR3 has 12 amino acids. Germline V gives CDR1 LGHNA, CDR2 YSLEER. V gave up 2 bases and J gave up 3 bases, with 2 bases separating them. The chain's CDR3 is CASSQSYNEQFF. CDR3 coding DNA: TGCGCCAGCAGCCAAAGCTACAATGAGCAGTTCTTC.

This clonotype has at least ten counts. The rearrangement uses TRBV27 and TRBJ1-5; 9 bases are shared with TRBD1. The CDR3 contains 16 residues. Germline CDR1 and CDR2: MNHEY and SMNVEV (reference sequence). With 4 bases clipped from V and 1 base from J, the junction kept 5 bases outside the gene matches. CDR3 sequence (DNA): TGTGCCAGCAGTTCCTTGGACAGGGGAAGCAATCAGCCCCAGCATTTT. Translating gives CASSSLDRGSNQPQHF.

The chain employs TRBV7-2 and TRBJ2-3, with 10 bases that match TRBD1. The V gene end was trimmed by 3 bases and the J gene end by 10 bases; junction bases not matched to a gene: 10. Germline CDR1 and CDR2: SGHTA and FQGNSA. This CDR3 is built from 15 residues. CDR3 sequence reads: CASSFDRGPGWAQYF. The CDR3 coding sequence is TGTGCCAGCAGCTTTGACAGGGGGCCTGGGTGGGCGCAGTATTTT.